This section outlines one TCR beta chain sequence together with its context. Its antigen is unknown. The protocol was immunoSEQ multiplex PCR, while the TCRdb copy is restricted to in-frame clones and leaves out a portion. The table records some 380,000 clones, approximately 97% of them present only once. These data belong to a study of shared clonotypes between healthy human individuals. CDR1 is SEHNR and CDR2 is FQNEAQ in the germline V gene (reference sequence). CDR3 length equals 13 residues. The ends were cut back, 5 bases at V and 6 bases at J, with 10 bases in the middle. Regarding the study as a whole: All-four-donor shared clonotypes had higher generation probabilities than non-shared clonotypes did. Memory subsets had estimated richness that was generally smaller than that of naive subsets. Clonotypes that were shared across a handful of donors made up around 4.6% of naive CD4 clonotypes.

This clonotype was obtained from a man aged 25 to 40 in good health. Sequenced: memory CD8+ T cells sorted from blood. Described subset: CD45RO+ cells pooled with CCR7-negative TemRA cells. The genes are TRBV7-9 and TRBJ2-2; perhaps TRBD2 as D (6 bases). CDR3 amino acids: CASSGERAGELFF. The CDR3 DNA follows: TGTGCCAGCAGCGGAGAGCGGGCCGGGGAGCTGTTTTTT.